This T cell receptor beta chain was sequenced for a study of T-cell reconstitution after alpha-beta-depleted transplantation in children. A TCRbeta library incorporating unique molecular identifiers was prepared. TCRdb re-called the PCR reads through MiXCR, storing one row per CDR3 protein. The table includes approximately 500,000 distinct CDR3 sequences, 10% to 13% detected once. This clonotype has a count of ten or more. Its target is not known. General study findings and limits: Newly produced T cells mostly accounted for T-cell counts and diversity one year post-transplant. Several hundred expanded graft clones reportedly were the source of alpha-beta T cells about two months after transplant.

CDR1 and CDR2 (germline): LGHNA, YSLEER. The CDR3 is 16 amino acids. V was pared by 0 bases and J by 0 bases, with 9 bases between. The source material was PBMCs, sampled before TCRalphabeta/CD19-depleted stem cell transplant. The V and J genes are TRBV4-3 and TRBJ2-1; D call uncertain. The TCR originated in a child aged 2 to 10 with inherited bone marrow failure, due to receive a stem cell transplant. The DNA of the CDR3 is TGCGCCAGCAGCCAAGATCTCCGGAGCTCCTACAATGAGCAGTTCTTC. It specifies CASSQDLRSSYNEQFF.